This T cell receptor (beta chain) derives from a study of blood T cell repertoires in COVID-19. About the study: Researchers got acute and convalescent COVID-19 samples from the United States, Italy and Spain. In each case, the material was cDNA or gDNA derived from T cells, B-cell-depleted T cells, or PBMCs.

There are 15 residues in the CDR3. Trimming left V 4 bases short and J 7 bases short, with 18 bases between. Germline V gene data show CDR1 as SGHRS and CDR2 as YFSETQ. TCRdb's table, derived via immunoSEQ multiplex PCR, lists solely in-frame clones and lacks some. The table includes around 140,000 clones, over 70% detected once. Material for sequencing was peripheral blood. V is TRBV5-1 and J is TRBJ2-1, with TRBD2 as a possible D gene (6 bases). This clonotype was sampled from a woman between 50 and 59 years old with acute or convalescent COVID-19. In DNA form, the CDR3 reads TGCGCCAGCAGCCCGGGGACTCCCCAGCCGAATGAGCAGTTCTTC. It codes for CASSPGTPQPNEQFF. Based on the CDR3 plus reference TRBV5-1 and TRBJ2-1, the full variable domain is KAGVTQTPRYLIKTRGQQVTLSCSPISGHRSVSWYQQTPGQGLQFLFEYFSETQRNKGNFPGRFSGRQFSNSRSEMNVSTLELGDSALYLCASSPGTPQPNEQFFGPGTRLTVL.